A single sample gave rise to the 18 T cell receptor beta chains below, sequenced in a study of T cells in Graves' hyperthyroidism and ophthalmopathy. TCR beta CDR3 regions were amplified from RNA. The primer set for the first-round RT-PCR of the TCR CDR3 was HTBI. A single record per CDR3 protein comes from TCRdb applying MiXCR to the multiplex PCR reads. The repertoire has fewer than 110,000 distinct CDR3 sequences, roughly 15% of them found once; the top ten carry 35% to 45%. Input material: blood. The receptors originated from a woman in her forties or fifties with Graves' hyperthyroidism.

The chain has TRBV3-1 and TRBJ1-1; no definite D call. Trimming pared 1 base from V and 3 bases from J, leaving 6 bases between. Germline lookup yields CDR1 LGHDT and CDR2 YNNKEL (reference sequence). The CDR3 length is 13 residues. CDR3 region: CASSQVDDTEAFF. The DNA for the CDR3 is TGTGCCAGCAGCCAAGTCGATGACACTGAAGCTTTCTTT.

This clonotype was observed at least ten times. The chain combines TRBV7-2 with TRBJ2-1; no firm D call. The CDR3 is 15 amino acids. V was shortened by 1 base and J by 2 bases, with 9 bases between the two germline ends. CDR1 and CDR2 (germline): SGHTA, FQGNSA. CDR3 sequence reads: CASSLDSNAYNEQFF. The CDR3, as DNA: TGTGCCAGCAGCTTAGATAGCAACGCCTACAATGAGCAGTTCTTC.

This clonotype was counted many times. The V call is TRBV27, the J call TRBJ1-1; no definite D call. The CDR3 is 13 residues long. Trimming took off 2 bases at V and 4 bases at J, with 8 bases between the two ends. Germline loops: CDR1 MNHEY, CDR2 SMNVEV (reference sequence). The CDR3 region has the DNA TGTGCCAGCAGTTTAACACTGGGCACTGAAGCTTTCTTT. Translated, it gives CASSLTLGTEAFF.

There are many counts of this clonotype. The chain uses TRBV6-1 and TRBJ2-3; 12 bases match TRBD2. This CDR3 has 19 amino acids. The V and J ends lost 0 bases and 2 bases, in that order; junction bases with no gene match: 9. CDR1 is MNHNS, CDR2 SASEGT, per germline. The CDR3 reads CASSEAFLGLAGYTDTQYF. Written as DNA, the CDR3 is TGTGCCAGCAGTGAAGCCTTCCTGGGACTAGCGGGCTACACAGATACGCAGTATTTT.

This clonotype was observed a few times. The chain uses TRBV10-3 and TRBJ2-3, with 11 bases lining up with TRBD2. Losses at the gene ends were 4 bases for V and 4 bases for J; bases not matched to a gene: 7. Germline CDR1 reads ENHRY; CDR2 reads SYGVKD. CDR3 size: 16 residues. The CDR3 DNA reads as TGTGCCATCAGTGGACATAGCGGGAGGGTCGCAGATACGCAGTATTTT. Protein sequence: CAISGHSGRVADTQYF.

The CDR3 sequence: CASSETGDVETQYF. The CDR3 DNA reads TGTGCCAGCAGTGAAACAGGGGATGTTGAGACCCAGTACTTC. The chain links TRBV13 to TRBJ2-5; 7 nucleotides match TRBD1. Germline trimming cut 6 bases from V and 5 bases from J; bases unmatched to any gene: 9. Per the germline V gene, CDR1 is PRHDT and CDR2 is FYEKMQ (reference sequence). The CDR3 has 14 amino acids.

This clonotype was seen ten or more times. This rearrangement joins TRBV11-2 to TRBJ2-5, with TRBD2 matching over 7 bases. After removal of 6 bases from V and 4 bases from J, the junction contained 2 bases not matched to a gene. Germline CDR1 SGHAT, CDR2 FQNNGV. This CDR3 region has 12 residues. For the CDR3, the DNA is TGTGCCAGCAGGCGGGAGTTAGAGACCCAGTACTTC. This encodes CASRRELETQYF. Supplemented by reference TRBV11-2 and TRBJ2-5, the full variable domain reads EAGVAQSPRYKIIEKRQSVAFWCNPISGHATLYWYQQILGQGPKLLIQFQNNGVVDDSQLPKDRFSAERLKGVDSTLKIQPAKLEDSAVYLCASRRELETQYFGPGTRLLVL.

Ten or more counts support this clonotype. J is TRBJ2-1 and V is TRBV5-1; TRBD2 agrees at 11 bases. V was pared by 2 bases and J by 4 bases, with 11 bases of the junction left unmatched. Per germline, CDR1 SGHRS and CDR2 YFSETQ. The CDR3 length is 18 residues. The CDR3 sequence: CASSFYSGRAFRYNEQFF. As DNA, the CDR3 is TGCGCCAGCAGCTTTTATAGCGGGAGGGCCTTTAGGTACAATGAGCAGTTCTTC.

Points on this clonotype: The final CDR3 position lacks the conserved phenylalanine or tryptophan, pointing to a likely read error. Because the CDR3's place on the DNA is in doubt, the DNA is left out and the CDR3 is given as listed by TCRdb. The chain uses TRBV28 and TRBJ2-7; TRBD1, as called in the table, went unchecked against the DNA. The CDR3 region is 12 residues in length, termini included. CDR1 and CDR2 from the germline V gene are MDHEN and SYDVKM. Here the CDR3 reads CASSFDWDSIVL.

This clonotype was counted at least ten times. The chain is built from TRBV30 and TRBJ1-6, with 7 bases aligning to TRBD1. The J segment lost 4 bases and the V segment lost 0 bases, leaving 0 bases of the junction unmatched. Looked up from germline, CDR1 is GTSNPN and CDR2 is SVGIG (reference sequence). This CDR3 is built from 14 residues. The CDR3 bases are TGTGCCTGGAGTGTACAGGGGTATAATTCACCCCTCCACTTT. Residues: CAWSVQGYNSPLHF.

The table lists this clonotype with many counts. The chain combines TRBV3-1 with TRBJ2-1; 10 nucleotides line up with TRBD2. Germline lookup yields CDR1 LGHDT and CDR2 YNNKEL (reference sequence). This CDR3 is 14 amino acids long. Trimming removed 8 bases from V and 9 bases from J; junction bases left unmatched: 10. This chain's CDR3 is CASGASGSHSEQFF. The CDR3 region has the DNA TGTGCCAGCGGGGCTAGCGGGAGTCATAGTGAGCAGTTCTTC.

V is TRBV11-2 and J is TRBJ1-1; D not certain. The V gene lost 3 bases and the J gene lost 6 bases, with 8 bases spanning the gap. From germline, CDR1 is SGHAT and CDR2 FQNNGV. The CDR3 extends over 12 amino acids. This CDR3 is CASSFRSPEAFF. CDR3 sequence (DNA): TGTGCCAGCAGCTTTCGGAGCCCTGAAGCTTTCTTT.

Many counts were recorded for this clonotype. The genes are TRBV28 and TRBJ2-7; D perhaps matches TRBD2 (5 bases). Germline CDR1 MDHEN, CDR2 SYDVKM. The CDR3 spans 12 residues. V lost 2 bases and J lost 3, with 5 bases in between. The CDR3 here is CASSLTSYEQYF. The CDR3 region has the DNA TGTGCCAGCAGTTTAACTAGCTACGAGCAGTACTTC.

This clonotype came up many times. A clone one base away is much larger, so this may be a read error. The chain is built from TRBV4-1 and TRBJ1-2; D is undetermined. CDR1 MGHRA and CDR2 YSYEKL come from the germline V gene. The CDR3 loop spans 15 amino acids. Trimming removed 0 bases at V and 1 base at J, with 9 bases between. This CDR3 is CASSQEPANNYGYTF. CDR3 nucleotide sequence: TGCGCCAGCAGCCAAGAACCGGCCAATAACTATGGCTACACCTTC.

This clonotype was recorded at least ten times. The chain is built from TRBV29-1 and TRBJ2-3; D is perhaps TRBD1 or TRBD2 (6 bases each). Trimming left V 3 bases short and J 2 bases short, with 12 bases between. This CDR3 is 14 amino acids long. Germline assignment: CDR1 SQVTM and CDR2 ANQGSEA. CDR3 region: CSVDGGGFTDTQYF. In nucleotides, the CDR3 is TGCAGCGTTGACGGGGGCGGCTTCACAGATACGCAGTATTTT.

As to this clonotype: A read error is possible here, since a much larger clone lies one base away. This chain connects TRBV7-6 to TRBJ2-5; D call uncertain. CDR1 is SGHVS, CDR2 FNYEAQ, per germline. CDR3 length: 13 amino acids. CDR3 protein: CASSWQFQKTQYF. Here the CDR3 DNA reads TGTGCCAGCAGCTGGCAGTTCCAAAAGACCCAGTACTTC.

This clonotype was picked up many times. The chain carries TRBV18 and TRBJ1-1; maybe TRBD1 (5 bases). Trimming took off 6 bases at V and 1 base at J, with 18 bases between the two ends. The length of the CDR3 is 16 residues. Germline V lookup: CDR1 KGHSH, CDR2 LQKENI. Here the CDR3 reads CASSQDIPGTNTEAFF. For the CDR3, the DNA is TGTGCCAGCTCTCAGGACATACCGGGAACGAACACTGAAGCTTTCTTT.

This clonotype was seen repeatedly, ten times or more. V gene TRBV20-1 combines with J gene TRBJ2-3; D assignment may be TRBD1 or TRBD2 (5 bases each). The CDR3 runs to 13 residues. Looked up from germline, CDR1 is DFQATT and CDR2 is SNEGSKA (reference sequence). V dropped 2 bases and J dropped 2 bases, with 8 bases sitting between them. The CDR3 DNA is TGCAGTGCTAGATGGGGGATCACAGATACGCAGTATTTT. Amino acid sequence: CSARWGITDTQYF.